A selection of T cell receptor beta chains follows, all from one sample in a study of technical replicates of blood from several donors. The data were produced by immunoSEQ multiplex PCR, yet TCRdb's version contains in-frame clones alone and is incomplete. The repertoire holds approximately 89,000 clones, approximately 93% seen once, with roughly 0.24% in the top ten. The sample consisted of T cells isolated from PBMCs. These receptors were taken from a human donor in good health. Each CDR3 is given with its conserved first and last residue. Each record gives: V gene, clone size, J gene, CDR3 protein. Only some rows state a clone size, as once, few, many or a class for expanded clones.

v_call: TRBV19; clone_size: NA; j_call: TRBJ1-5; cdr3_aa: CASSRPGDSNQPQHF
v_call: TRBV6-5; clone_size: NA; j_call: TRBJ2-7; cdr3_aa: CASSYSKTGTLEQYF
v_call: TRBV4-1; clone_size: NA; j_call: TRBJ2-7; cdr3_aa: CASSQGAGRPEQYF
v_call: TRBV6-5; clone_size: NA; j_call: TRBJ2-7; cdr3_aa: CASSPLAGAGEQYF
v_call: TRBV16; clone_size: NA; j_call: TRBJ1-2; cdr3_aa: CASSQNAEDINYGYTF
v_call: TRBV27; clone_size: NA; j_call: TRBJ2-7; cdr3_aa: CASSLGAEQYF
v_call: TRBV29-1; clone_size: NA; j_call: TRBJ2-7; cdr3_aa: CSVEGLFYEQYF
v_call: TRBV9; clone_size: NA; j_call: TRBJ2-2; cdr3_aa: CASSANVGHTGELFF
v_call: TRBV11-2; clone_size: NA; j_call: TRBJ2-1; cdr3_aa: CASSSIAGPRNEQFF
v_call: TRBV5-1; clone_size: NA; j_call: TRBJ2-1; cdr3_aa: CASSQYTGGIGNEQFF
v_call: TRBV18; clone_size: NA; j_call: TRBJ1-5; cdr3_aa: CASSLFSRQGAGNQPQHF
v_call: TRBV5-5; clone_size: NA; j_call: TRBJ1-2; cdr3_aa: CASSSGGFNYGYTF
v_call: TRBV19; clone_size: NA; j_call: TRBJ2-2; cdr3_aa: CASNGGDTNTGELFF
v_call: TRBV27; clone_size: NA; j_call: TRBJ1-2; cdr3_aa: CASSPWGSNYGYTF
v_call: TRBV30; clone_size: NA; j_call: TRBJ2-2; cdr3_aa: CAWSGEVRELFF
v_call: TRBV4-2; clone_size: NA; j_call: TRBJ2-7; cdr3_aa: CASSRKGDSSYEQYF
v_call: TRBV7-3; clone_size: NA; j_call: TRBJ1-6; cdr3_aa: CASSWDRGNSPLHF
v_call: TRBV4-2; clone_size: NA; j_call: TRBJ1-2; cdr3_aa: CASSQAGGNYGYTF
v_call: TRBV18; clone_size: NA; j_call: TRBJ2-2; cdr3_aa: CASSRRAGGSTQNTGELFF
v_call: TRBV7-9; clone_size: NA; j_call: TRBJ1-5; cdr3_aa: CASSLVGDHQPQHF
v_call: TRBV6-1; clone_size: NA; j_call: TRBJ2-1; cdr3_aa: CASSEQGGIYNEQFF
v_call: TRBV28; clone_size: NA; j_call: TRBJ2-3; cdr3_aa: CASILAGGLGTDTQYF
v_call: TRBV5-8; clone_size: NA; j_call: TRBJ2-7; cdr3_aa: CASSPGTYDYEQYF
v_call: TRBV7-8; clone_size: NA; j_call: TRBJ2-7; cdr3_aa: CASSRTGPYEQYF
v_call: TRBV19; clone_size: NA; j_call: TRBJ2-5; cdr3_aa: CASSIGLAGGYQETQYF
v_call: TRBV19; clone_size: NA; j_call: TRBJ1-2; cdr3_aa: CASSDQGTGKGYGYTF
v_call: TRBV7-8; clone_size: NA; j_call: TRBJ2-1; cdr3_aa: CASSVTGTSGKYNEQFF
v_call: TRBV7-9; clone_size: NA; j_call: TRBJ2-2; cdr3_aa: CASSLVGEGFGELFF
v_call: TRBV28; clone_size: once; j_call: TRBJ2-7; cdr3_aa: CASSLRRGLAGARAYEQYF
v_call: TRBV27; clone_size: NA; j_call: TRBJ2-7; cdr3_aa: CASGGRSYEQYF
v_call: TRBV6-1; clone_size: NA; j_call: TRBJ2-7; cdr3_aa: CASSDNSYEQYF
v_call: TRBV10-1; clone_size: NA; j_call: TRBJ1-1; cdr3_aa: CASSAGTGGSEAFF
v_call: TRBV5-4; clone_size: once; j_call: TRBJ2-5; cdr3_aa: CASSLEGAVQETQYF
v_call: TRBV7-8; clone_size: once; j_call: TRBJ2-7; cdr3_aa: CASSNPGTGKPEQYF
v_call: TRBV5-8; clone_size: NA; j_call: TRBJ2-5; cdr3_aa: CASRNRGPQETQYF
v_call: TRBV10-1; clone_size: NA; j_call: TRBJ2-5; cdr3_aa: CASSDRHVPGTQYF
v_call: TRBV5-1; clone_size: NA; j_call: TRBJ2-3; cdr3_aa: CASSVAGGISDTQYF
v_call: TRBV5-1; clone_size: NA; j_call: TRBJ2-7; cdr3_aa: CASSVRGGTYEQYF
v_call: TRBV6-1; clone_size: NA; j_call: TRBJ1-2; cdr3_aa: CASSDQHGTGSGYTF
v_call: TRBV4-1; clone_size: NA; j_call: TRBJ1-1; cdr3_aa: CASSTGGRDTEAFF
v_call: TRBV28; clone_size: NA; j_call: TRBJ1-5; cdr3_aa: CASSSIGHVSNQPQHF
v_call: TRBV5-1; clone_size: NA; j_call: TRBJ1-1; cdr3_aa: CASTLGQLNTEAFF
v_call: TRBV11-2; clone_size: NA; j_call: TRBJ2-7; cdr3_aa: CASSLRGWDREYEQYF
v_call: TRBV30; clone_size: NA; j_call: TRBJ1-6; cdr3_aa: CAWSPGQSSSPLHF
v_call: TRBV28; clone_size: NA; j_call: TRBJ1-5; cdr3_aa: CASTVRNQPQHF
v_call: TRBV18; clone_size: NA; j_call: TRBJ1-6; cdr3_aa: CASSRDSGSPLHF
v_call: TRBV5-1; clone_size: NA; j_call: TRBJ2-3; cdr3_aa: CASSLAAGSDTQYF
v_call: TRBV6-6; clone_size: NA; j_call: TRBJ1-4; cdr3_aa: CASSPDRANEKLFF
v_call: TRBV27; clone_size: NA; j_call: TRBJ1-4; cdr3_aa: CASSDLDKQGIRKLFF
v_call: TRBV6-1; clone_size: NA; j_call: TRBJ1-3; cdr3_aa: CASSAVGGGGNTIYF
v_call: TRBV9; clone_size: NA; j_call: TRBJ2-3; cdr3_aa: CASSVQRGVTDTQYF
v_call: TRBV4-2; clone_size: NA; j_call: TRBJ2-2; cdr3_aa: CASSQASSGGYTGELFF
v_call: TRBV5-1; clone_size: NA; j_call: TRBJ2-5; cdr3_aa: CASSLVGLASESETQYF
v_call: TRBV27; clone_size: NA; j_call: TRBJ2-1; cdr3_aa: CASTPSGGVAEQFF
v_call: TRBV7-9; clone_size: once; j_call: TRBJ1-2; cdr3_aa: CASSAGQGNYGYTF
v_call: TRBV7-9; clone_size: NA; j_call: TRBJ1-2; cdr3_aa: CASSTGQVGYTF
v_call: TRBV9; clone_size: NA; j_call: TRBJ2-7; cdr3_aa: CASSVGTGPSYEQYF